These 9 T cell receptor beta chains originate from one sample sequenced in a study of radiotherapy plus CTLA-4 blockade in lung cancer. This table comes from immunoSEQ multiplex PCR, and its TCRdb copy is limited to in-frame clones, with some not included. The sample shows about 28,000 clones, 75% to 85% of them seen only once. This specimen was peripheral blood, taken from a patient treated with radiotherapy plus ipilimumab. The origin of the receptors is a human donor with non-small cell lung cancer that progressed on radiotherapy plus ipilimumab.

The chain uses TRBV6-1 and TRBJ2-1, with D hard to call. CDR1 is MNHNS and CDR2 is SASEGT in the germline V gene. The germline V and J ends were trimmed by 3 bases and 5 bases, with 11 bases remaining between them. The CDR3 extends over 14 amino acids. The CDR3 nucleotides read TGTGCCAGCAGTGATTGGGGTCCCGACAATGAGCAGTTCTTC. Protein product: CASSDWGPDNEQFF.

The chain carries TRBV7-8 and TRBJ2-7, with 8 bases that match TRBD1. Trimming at V came to 5 bases and at J to 3 bases, leaving 9 bases not matched to a gene. CDR1 and CDR2 from the germline V gene are SGHVS and FQNEAQ. The CDR3 covers 15 residues. CDR3: CASSGQTGDNYEQYF. CDR3 in DNA: TGTGCCAGCAGCGGACAGACAGGGGACAACTACGAGCAGTACTTC.

The rearrangement uses TRBV28 and TRBJ2-7; 7 bases line up with TRBD2. V dropped 1 base and J dropped 4; count of bases not matched to a gene: 1. CDR3 length: 13 residues. Per germline, CDR1 MDHEN and CDR2 SYDVKM. The CDR3 is CASSLFGGYEQYF. The CDR3, as DNA: TGTGCCAGCAGTTTATTCGGGGGGTACGAGCAGTACTTC.

The chain recombines TRBV5-4 with TRBJ2-1; D is perhaps TRBD2 (7 bases). This CDR3 is 16 amino acids long. V lost 0 bases and J lost 9, with 19 bases in between. Germline CDR1 SGHNT, CDR2 YYREEE (reference sequence). The CDR3 reads CASSLESGGALREQFF. The CDR3 region has the DNA TGTGCCAGCAGCTTGGAGAGTGGGGGGGCCCTCCGTGAGCAGTTCTTC.

Only a few counts were recorded for this clone. The gene calls are TRBV6-5 and TRBJ1-1; D may be TRBD1 (5 bases). In germline, CDR1 is MNHEY, CDR2 SVGAGI. The CDR3 totals 14 residues. V was shortened by 4 bases and J by 0 bases, with 9 bases between the two germline ends. The CDR3 reads CASSFQGMNTEAFF. CDR3 DNA: TGTGCCAGCAGTTTTCAGGGTATGAACACTGAAGCTTTCTTT.

This rearrangement joins TRBV6-1 to TRBJ1-3, with a possible D match to TRBD1 (5 bases). The V gene lost 2 bases and the J gene lost 1 base, with 12 bases spanning the gap. The V gene's germline CDR1 is MNHNS and CDR2 SASEGT. CDR3 length equals 16 residues. This CDR3 reads CASSEHRPTSGNTIYF. CDR3 DNA sequence: TGTGCCAGCAGTGAACACAGGCCGACTTCTGGAAACACCATATATTTT.

The genes are TRBV18 and TRBJ2-7; D gene unclear. The CDR3 has 12 amino acids. CDR1 is KGHSH, CDR2 LQKENI, per germline. The V gene lost 4 bases and the J gene lost 3 bases, with 7 bases spanning the gap. CDR3 amino acids: CASSLRVYEQYF. CDR3 coding DNA: TGTGCCAGCTCACTTCGGGTCTACGAGCAGTACTTC.

J is TRBJ2-3 and V is TRBV27; D possibly corresponds to TRBD1 (6 bases). Germline assignment: CDR1 MNHEY and CDR2 SMNVEV (reference sequence). V dropped 6 bases and J dropped 1 base, with 23 bases sitting between them. CDR3 length: 18 residues. DNA for the CDR3: TGTGCCAGCAGGCCTAAAGACGGGACAAAGAACGGCACAGATACGCAGTATTTT. Translating gives CASRPKDGTKNGTDTQYF.

The V and J genes are TRBV28 and TRBJ1-5; 11 nucleotides agree with TRBD1. With V trimmed by 6 bases and J by 5 bases, 9 bases remained unmatched. This CDR3 is built from 16 residues. In germline, CDR1 is MDHEN, CDR2 SYDVKM. DNA for the CDR3: TGTGCCAGCAGCCCAGGAGGACAGGGGGCATATCAGCCCCAGCATTTT. It is translated as CASSPGGQGAYQPQHF.